This TCR beta chain is from a study of blood T cell repertoires in COVID-19. Overall study: T cells, B-cell-depleted T cells, or PBMCs supplied cDNA or gDNA.

Trimming removed 3 bases from V and 4 bases from J, with 18 bases in between. Germline V gene sequence: CDR1 MGHRA, CDR2 YSYEKL. The length of the CDR3 is 16 residues. Repertoires were generated with immunoSEQ multiplex PCR, while TCRdb's copy carries only in-frame clones and drops some. Of just under 90,000 clones listed, about 88% are singletons. Sequencing was carried out using peripheral blood. This TCR was sampled from an elderly woman with acute or convalescent COVID-19. The chain combines TRBV4-1 with TRBJ1-2; tentatively, D is TRBD1 (6 bases). The CDR3 here is CASSQAYTGIVYGYTF. CDR3 nucleotides: TGCGCCAGCAGCCAGGCCTATACAGGGATTGTCTATGGCTACACCTTC.